The 6 T cell receptor beta chains given below trace back to one sample, sequenced in a study of PD-1 blockade in classical Hodgkin lymphoma. The time point here: cycle 4 day 1 (C4D1), after 6 weeks of nivolumab. Each patient relapsed following autologous stem cell transplantation, and prior brentuximab vedotin exposure differed. The table came from immunoSEQ multiplex PCR; TCRdb's copy has only in-frame clones and leaves some out. The sample lists nearly 50,000 clones, around 76% seen once, with about 12% in the top ten. The sequencing used peripheral blood mononuclear cells (PBMCs), collected before the fourth cycle of nivolumab. These receptors all stem from a human donor with classical Hodgkin lymphoma.

The V gene is TRBV6-6, the J gene TRBJ1-3; the D gene is possibly TRBD1 (6 bases). Germline V gives CDR1 MNHNY, CDR2 SVGAGI (reference sequence). The CDR3 is made up of 15 amino acids. Trimming took 0 bases from V and 3 from J, leaving 9 bases between them. As DNA, the CDR3 is TGTGCCAGCAGTTACTCGAAGGGGGATGGAAACACCATATATTTT. Residues: CASSYSKGDGNTIYF.

This clone was observed a handful of times. The gene calls are TRBV4-3 and TRBJ2-1; 7 bases line up with TRBD2. Germline assignment: CDR1 LGHNA and CDR2 YSLEER. CDR3 length: 22 residues. With 0 bases clipped from V and 3 bases from J, the junction kept 23 bases outside the gene matches. The chain's CDR3 is CASSQEMLASGSPSAYYNEQFF. The CDR3 DNA reads TGCGCCAGCAGCCAAGAAATGTTGGCTAGCGGATCGCCCAGCGCTTACTACAATGAGCAGTTCTTC.

V usage is TRBV29-1 and J usage is TRBJ1-3, with D perhaps matching TRBD1 (6 bases). The germline V and J ends were trimmed by 7 bases and 1 base, with 14 bases remaining between them. The CDR3 is 14 amino acids. Germline V gene sequence: CDR1 SQVTM, CDR2 ANQGSEA. CDR3: CSAARGGSGNTIYF. In nucleotides, the CDR3 is TGCAGCGCCGCAAGGGGGGGATCTGGAAACACCATATATTTT.

This chain connects TRBV7-9 to TRBJ2-1; D gene ambiguous. CDR1 and CDR2 from the germline V gene are SEHNR and FQNEAQ (reference sequence). Trimming took off 4 bases at V and 0 bases at J, with 16 bases between the two ends. CDR3 length: 17 amino acids. The CDR3 reads CASSSRIGLSSYNEQFF. CDR3 nucleotide sequence: TGTGCCAGCAGCTCCAGGATCGGTCTCAGCTCCTACAATGAGCAGTTCTTC.

This chain connects TRBV27 to TRBJ1-4; 7 nucleotides agree with TRBD1. With V trimmed by 2 bases and J by 7 bases, 10 bases remained unmatched. This CDR3 contains 16 residues. The germline V gene encodes CDR1 MNHEY and CDR2 SMNVEV (reference sequence). The CDR3 nucleotides are TGTGCCAGCAGTTTAGGAGGGGGCGCCGGGTTTGAAAAACTGTTTTTT. This gives the protein CASSLGGGAGFEKLFF.

In its sample, this clone was seen a few times. The chain is built from TRBV2 and TRBJ1-5; unclear D gene. The V gene's germline CDR1 is SNHLY and CDR2 FYNNEI. The CDR3 is 15 amino acids. V lost 5 bases and J 4 bases, leaving 15 bases between the germline ends. The CDR3 region has the DNA TGTGCCAGCAGTCAGGACGGACTTCTAAATCAGCCCCAGCATTTT. Translation: CASSQDGLLNQPQHF.